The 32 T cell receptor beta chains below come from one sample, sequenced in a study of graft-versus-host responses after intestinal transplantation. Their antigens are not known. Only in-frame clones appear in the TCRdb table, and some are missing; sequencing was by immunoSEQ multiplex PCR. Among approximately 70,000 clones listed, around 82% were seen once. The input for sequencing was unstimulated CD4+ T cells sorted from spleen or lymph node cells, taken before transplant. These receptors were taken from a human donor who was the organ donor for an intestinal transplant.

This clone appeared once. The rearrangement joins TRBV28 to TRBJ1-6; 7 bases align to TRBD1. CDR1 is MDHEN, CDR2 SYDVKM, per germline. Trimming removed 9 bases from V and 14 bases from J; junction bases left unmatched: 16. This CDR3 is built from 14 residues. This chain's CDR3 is CASMTGQLQPTLHF. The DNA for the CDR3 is TGTGCCAGTATGACAGGGCAACTACAACCCACCCTCCACTTT.

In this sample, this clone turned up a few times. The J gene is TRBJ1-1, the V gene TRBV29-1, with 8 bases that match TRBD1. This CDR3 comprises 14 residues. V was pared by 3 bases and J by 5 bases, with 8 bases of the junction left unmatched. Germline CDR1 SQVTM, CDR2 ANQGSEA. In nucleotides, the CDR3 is TGCAGCGTTGACCAGGGGGCAGGGAGGACTGAAGCTTTCTTT. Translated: CSVDQGAGRTEAFF.

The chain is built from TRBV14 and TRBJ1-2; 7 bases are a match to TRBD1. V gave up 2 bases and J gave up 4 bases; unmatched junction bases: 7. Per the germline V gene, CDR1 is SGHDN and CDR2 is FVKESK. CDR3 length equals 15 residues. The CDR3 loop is CASSQFDRDSYGYTF. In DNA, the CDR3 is TGTGCCAGCAGCCAATTCGACAGGGATAGCTATGGCTACACCTTC.

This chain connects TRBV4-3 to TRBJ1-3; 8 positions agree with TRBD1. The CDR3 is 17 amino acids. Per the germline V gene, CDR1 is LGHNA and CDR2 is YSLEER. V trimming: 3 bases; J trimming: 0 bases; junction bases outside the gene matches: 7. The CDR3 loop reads CASSHRTGMISGNTIYF. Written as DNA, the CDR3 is TGCGCCAGCAGCCATCGGACAGGGATGATCTCTGGAAACACCATATATTTT.

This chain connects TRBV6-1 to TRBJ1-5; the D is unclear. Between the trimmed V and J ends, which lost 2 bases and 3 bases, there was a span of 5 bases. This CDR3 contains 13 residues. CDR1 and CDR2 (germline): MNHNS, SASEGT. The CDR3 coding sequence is TGTGCCAGCAGTGAATCCCACAATCAGCCCCAGCATTTT. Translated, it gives CASSESHNQPQHF.

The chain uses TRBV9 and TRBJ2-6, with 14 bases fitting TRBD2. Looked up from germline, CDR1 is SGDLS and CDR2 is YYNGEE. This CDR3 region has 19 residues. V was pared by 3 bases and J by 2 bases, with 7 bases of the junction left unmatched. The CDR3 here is CASSALPGLAGAGANVLTF. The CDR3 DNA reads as TGTGCCAGCAGCGCCCTCCCGGGACTAGCGGGGGCTGGGGCCAACGTCCTGACTTTC.

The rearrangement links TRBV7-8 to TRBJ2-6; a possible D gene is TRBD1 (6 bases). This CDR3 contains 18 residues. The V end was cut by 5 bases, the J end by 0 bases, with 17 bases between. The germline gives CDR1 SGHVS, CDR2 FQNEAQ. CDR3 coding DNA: TGTGCCAGCAGCCTGAGACAGGTGATAAGCTCTGGGGCCAACGTCCTGACTTTC. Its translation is CASSLRQVISSGANVLTF.

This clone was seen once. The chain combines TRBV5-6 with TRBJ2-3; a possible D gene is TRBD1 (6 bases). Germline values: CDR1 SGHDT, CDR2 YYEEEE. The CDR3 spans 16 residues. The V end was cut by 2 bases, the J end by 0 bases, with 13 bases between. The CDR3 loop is CASSFRTVSSTDTQYF. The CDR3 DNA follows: TGTGCCAGCAGCTTTCGGACAGTCTCTAGCACAGATACGCAGTATTTT.

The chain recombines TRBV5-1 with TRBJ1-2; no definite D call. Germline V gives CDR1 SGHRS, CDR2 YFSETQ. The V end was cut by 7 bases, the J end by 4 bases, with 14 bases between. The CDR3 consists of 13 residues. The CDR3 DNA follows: TGCGCCAGCGGGTCTCGGGGATCCTATGGCTACACCTTC. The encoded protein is CASGSRGSYGYTF. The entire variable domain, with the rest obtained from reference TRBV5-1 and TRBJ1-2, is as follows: KAGVTQTPRYLIKTRGQQVTLSCSPISGHRSVSWYQQTPGQGLQFLFEYFSETQRNKGNFPGRFSGRQFSNSRSEMNVSTLELGDSALYLCASGSRGSYGYTFGSGTRLTVV.

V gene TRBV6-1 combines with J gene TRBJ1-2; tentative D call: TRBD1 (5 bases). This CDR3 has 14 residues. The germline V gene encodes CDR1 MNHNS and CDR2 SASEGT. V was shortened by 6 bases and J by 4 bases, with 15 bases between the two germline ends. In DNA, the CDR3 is TGTGCCAGCAGCCCGGCGGGGCACAGCTATGGCTACACCTTC. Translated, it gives CASSPAGHSYGYTF.

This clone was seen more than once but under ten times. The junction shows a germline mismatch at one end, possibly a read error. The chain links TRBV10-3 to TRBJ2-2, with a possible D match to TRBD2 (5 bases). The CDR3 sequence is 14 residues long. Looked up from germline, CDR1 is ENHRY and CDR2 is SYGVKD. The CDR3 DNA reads TGTGCCATCCGTGAGGAGGTGGGCACCGGGGAGCTGTTTTTT. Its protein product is CAIREEVGTGELFF.

Here the CDR3 DNA reads TGTGCCAGCAGCGTAGGTAGCGTACCCACAGATACGCAGTATTTT. Translation gives CASSVGSVPTDTQYF. The chain carries TRBV9 and TRBJ2-3; maybe TRBD2 (5 bases). Germline V lookup: CDR1 SGDLS, CDR2 YYNGEE. The CDR3 runs 15 residues. Between the trimmed V and J ends, which lost 0 bases and 2 bases, there was a span of 10 bases.

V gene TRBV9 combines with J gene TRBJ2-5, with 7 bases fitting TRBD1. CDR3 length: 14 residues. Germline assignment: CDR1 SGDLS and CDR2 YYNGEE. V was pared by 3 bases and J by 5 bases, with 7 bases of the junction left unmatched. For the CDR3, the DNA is TGTGCCAGCAGCGGACAGGGACGGTGGGAGACCCAGTACTTC. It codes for CASSGQGRWETQYF.

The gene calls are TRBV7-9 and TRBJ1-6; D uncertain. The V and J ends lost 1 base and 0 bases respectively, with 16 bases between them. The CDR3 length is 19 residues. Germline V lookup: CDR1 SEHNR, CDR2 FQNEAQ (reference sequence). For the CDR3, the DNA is TGTGCCAGCAGCTTAGTGCGGGGTCTTGGGATCTCCTATAATTCACCCCTCCACTTT. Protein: CASSLVRGLGISYNSPLHF.

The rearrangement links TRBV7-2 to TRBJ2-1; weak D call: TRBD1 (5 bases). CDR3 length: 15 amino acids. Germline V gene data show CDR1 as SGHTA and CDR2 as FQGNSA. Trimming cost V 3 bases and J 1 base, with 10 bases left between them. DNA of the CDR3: TGTGCCAGCAGCTTTCAGGGATTTTCCTACAATGAGCAGTTCTTC. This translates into CASSFQGFSYNEQFF.

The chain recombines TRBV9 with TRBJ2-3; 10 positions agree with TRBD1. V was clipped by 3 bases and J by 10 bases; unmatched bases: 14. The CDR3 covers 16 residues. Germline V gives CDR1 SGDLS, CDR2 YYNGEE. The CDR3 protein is CASSETGGAGLGAQYF. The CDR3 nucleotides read TGTGCCAGCAGCGAGACAGGGGGCGCCGGTCTGGGAGCGCAGTATTTT.

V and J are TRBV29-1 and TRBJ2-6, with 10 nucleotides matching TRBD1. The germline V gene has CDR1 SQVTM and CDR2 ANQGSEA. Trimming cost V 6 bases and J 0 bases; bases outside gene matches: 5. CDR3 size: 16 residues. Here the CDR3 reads CSVLGQGNSGANVLTF. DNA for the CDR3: TGCAGCGTGCTGGGACAGGGGAACTCTGGGGCCAACGTCCTGACTTTC.

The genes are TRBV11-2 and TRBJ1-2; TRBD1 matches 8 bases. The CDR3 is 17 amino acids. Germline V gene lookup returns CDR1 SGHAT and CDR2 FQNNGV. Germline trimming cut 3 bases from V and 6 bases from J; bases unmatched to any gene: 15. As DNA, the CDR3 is TGTGCCAGCAGCTTCGAAACCCGGACAGGGCCTGGGGATGGCTACACCTTC. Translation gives CASSFETRTGPGDGYTF.

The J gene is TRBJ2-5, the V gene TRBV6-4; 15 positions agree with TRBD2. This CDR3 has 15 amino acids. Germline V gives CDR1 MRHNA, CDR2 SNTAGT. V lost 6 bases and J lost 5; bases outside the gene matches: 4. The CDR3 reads CASRGLAGGRETQYF. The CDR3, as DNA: TGTGCCAGCAGAGGACTAGCGGGGGGGCGGGAGACCCAGTACTTC.

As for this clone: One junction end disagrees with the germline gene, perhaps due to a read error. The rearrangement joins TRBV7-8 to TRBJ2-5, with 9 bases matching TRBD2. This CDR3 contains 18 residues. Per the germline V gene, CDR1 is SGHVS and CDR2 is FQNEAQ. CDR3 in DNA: TGTGCCAGCACTCTTTATCGTCCCATAGCGGGGGCCCAAGAGGCCCAGTACTTC. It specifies CASTLYRPIAGAQEAQYF. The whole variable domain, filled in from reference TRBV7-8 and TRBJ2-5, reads GAGVSQSPRYKVAKRGQDVALRCDPISGHVSLFWYQQALGQGPEFLTYFQNEAQLDKSGLPSDRFFAERPEGSVSTLKIQRTQQEDSAVYLCASTLYRPIAGAQEAQYFGPGTRLLVL.

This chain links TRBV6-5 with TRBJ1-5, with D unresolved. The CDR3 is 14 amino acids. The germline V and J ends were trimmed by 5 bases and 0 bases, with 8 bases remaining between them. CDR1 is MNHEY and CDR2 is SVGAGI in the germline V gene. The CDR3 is CASSPEYSNQPQHF. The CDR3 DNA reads TGTGCCAGCAGTCCAGAATATAGCAATCAGCCCCAGCATTTT.

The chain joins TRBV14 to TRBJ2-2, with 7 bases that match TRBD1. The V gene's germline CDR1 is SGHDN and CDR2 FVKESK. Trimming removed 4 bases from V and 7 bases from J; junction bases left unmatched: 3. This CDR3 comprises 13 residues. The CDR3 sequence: CASSPGTVGELFF. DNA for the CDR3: TGTGCCAGCAGCCCTGGGACAGTCGGGGAGCTGTTTTTT.

CDR3 sequence (DNA): TGTGCCAGCAGCCCCTCTGGCGGCTACGAGCAGTACGTC. Translation: CASSPSGGYEQYV. This chain uses TRBV14 with TRBJ2-7; no reliable D call. The V gene's germline CDR1 is SGHDN and CDR2 FVKESK. Between the trimmed V and J ends, which lost 4 bases and 3 bases, there was a span of 10 bases. This CDR3 region has 13 residues.

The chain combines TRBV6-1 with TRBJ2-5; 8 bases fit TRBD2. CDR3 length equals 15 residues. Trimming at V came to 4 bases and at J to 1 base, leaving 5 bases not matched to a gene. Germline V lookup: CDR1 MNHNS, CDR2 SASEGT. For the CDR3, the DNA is TGTGCCAGCAGTGTCCAGCGGGGGACCCAAGAGACCCAGTACTTC. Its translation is CASSVQRGTQETQYF.

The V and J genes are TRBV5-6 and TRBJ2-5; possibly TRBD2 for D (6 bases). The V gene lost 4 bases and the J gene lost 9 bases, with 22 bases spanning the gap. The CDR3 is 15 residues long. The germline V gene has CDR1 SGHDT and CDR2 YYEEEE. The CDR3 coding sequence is TGTGCCAGCAGCGGGAGGCGGACTGGCCGCTCGGCCCAGTACTTC. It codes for CASSGRRTGRSAQYF.

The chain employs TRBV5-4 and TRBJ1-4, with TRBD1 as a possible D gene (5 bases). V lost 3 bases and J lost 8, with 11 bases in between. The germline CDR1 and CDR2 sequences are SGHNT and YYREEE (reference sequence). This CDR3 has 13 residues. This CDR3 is CASSSGGGEKLFF. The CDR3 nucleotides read TGTGCCAGCAGCTCGGGGGGTGGGGAAAAACTGTTTTTT.

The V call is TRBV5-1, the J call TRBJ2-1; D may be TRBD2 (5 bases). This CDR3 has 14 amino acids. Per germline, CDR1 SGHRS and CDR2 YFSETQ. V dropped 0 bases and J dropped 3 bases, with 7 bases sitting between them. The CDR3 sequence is CASSLVGDYNEQFF. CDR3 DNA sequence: TGCGCCAGCAGCTTGGTCGGGGACTACAATGAGCAGTTCTTC.

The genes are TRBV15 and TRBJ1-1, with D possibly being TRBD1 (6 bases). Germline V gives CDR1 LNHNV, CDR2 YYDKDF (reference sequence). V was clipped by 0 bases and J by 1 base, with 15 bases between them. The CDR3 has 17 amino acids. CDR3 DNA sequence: TGTGCCACCAGCAGAGAATGGGGGGGCCCGGGGAACACTGAAGCTTTCTTT. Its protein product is CATSREWGGPGNTEAFF. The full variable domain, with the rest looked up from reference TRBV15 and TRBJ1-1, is DAMVIQNPRYQVTQFGKPVTLSCSQTLNHNVMYWYQQKSSQAPKLLFHYYDKDFNNEADTPDNFQSRRPNTSFCFLDIRSPGLGDTAMYLCATSREWGGPGNTEAFFGQGTRLTVV.

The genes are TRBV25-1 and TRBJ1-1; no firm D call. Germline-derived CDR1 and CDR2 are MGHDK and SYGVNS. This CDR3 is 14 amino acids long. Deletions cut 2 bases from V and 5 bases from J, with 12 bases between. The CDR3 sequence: CASSERIGRTEAFF. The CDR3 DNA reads TGTGCCAGCAGTGAAAGGATAGGGAGGACTGAAGCTTTCTTT. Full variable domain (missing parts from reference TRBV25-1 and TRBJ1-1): EADIYQTPRYLVIGTGKKITLECSQTMGHDKMYWYQQDPGMELHLIHYSYGVNSTEKGDLSSESTVSRIRTEHFPLTLESARPSHTSQYLCASSERIGRTEAFFGQGTRLTVV.

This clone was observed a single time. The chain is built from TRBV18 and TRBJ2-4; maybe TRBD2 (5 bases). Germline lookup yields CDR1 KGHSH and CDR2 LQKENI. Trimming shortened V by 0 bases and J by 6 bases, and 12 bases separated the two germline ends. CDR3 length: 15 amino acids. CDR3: CASSPPSGRGNIQYF. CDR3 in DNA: TGTGCCAGCTCACCACCGTCGGGGAGAGGAAACATTCAGTACTTC.

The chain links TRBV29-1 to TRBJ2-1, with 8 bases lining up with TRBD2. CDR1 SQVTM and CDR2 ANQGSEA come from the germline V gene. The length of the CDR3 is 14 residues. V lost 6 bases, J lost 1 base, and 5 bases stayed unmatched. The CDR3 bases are TGCAGCGTAGCCGGGACTAGATCCTACAATGAGCAGTTCTTC. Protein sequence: CSVAGTRSYNEQFF.

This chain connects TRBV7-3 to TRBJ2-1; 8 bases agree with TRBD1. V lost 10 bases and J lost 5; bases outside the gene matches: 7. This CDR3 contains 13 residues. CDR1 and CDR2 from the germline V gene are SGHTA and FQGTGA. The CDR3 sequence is CATGTGPNNEQFF. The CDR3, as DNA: TGTGCCACCGGGACAGGACCAAACAATGAGCAGTTCTTC.